The 8 T cell receptor beta chains below were found in one sample sequenced in a study of blood T cells in healthy people across ages. The second PCR ran roughly 7 to 12 cycles with a sample-barcoded 5' primer and J-beta primers. TCRdb re-derived calls from the 5' RACE reads in MiXCR, one entry per CDR3 protein. The data hold roughly 1.6 million distinct CDR3 sequences, with almost 35% observed a single time. Sequenced input: blood. Every receptor here comes from a woman aged 25 to 39 in good health.

The CDR3 loop reads CASSLRSGTGLNGYTF. CDR3 nucleotide sequence: TGTGCCAGCAGTTTAAGGTCCGGGACAGGGCTAAATGGCTACACCTTC. The chain uses TRBV27 and TRBJ1-2; 9 nucleotides align to TRBD1. Germline V gene sequence: CDR1 MNHEY, CDR2 SMNVEV (reference sequence). The CDR3 covers 16 residues. After removal of 2 bases from V and 6 bases from J, the junction contained 10 bases not matched to a gene.

This clonotype came up many times. This chain joins TRBV20-1 and TRBJ2-7; D is unclear. The CDR3 sequence is 11 residues long. In germline, CDR1 is DFQATT, CDR2 SNEGSKA (reference sequence). V was pared by 3 bases and J by 5 bases, with 8 bases between. DNA for the CDR3: TGCAGTGCTAGTATCGAGAACGAGCAGTACTTC. Translated, it gives CSASIENEQYF.

In this sample, this clonotype turned up a few times. V usage is TRBV28 and J usage is TRBJ1-1, with 7 positions matching TRBD1. Germline trimming cut 3 bases from V and 6 bases from J; bases unmatched to any gene: 4. Germline V gene lookup returns CDR1 MDHEN and CDR2 SYDVKM. This CDR3 has 13 amino acids. The CDR3 bases are TGTGCCAGCAGTTTGACAGGGAAGGCTGAAGCTTTCTTT. This translates into CASSLTGKAEAFF.

The V and J genes are TRBV6-1 and TRBJ2-5, with 8 bases lining up with TRBD2. The germline V gene encodes CDR1 MNHNS and CDR2 SASEGT. J was trimmed by 2 bases and V by 7 bases; bases with no gene match: 9. This CDR3 is built from 15 residues. The CDR3 nucleotides read TGTGCCAGCAAGGCTGGCGGGAGGATACAAGAGACCCAGTACTTC. It yields the protein CASKAGGRIQETQYF.

This clonotype was seen repeatedly, ten times or more. The V gene is TRBV4-2, the J gene TRBJ2-1; D not resolved. Germline loops: CDR1 LGHNA, CDR2 YNFKEQ. This CDR3 region has 16 residues. The V gene lost 0 bases and the J gene lost 2 bases, with 11 bases spanning the gap. CDR3 in amino acids: CASSQERTGAYNEQFF. In DNA, the CDR3 is TGTGCCAGCAGCCAAGAGCGGACCGGCGCCTACAATGAGCAGTTCTTC.

The chain employs TRBV9 and TRBJ2-1; 8 positions agree with TRBD2. Germline loops: CDR1 SGDLS, CDR2 YYNGEE. J was trimmed by 14 bases and V by 4 bases; bases with no gene match: 8. This CDR3 contains 12 residues. CDR3 coding DNA: TGTGCCAGCAGCTATTCGGGAGGGCTTAAGTTCTTC. This encodes CASSYSGGLKFF.

The chain couples TRBV15 to TRBJ2-3; D is undetermined. V was trimmed by 4 bases and J by 3 bases, leaving 5 bases between them. The CDR3 runs to 12 residues. The germline gives CDR1 LNHNV, CDR2 YYDKDF (reference sequence). Written as DNA, the CDR3 is TGTGCCACCAGCACCCGGACAGATACGCAGTATTTT. It translates to CATSTRTDTQYF.

This clonotype came up once. V gene TRBV6-1 combines with J gene TRBJ2-1; no clear D gene. Trimming removed 2 bases at V and 1 base at J, with 9 bases between. The CDR3 has 15 amino acids. Per the germline V gene, CDR1 is MNHNS and CDR2 is SASEGT. CDR3 region: CASSERIPSYNEQFF. Written as DNA, the CDR3 is TGTGCCAGCAGTGAAAGGATCCCATCCTACAATGAGCAGTTCTTC.